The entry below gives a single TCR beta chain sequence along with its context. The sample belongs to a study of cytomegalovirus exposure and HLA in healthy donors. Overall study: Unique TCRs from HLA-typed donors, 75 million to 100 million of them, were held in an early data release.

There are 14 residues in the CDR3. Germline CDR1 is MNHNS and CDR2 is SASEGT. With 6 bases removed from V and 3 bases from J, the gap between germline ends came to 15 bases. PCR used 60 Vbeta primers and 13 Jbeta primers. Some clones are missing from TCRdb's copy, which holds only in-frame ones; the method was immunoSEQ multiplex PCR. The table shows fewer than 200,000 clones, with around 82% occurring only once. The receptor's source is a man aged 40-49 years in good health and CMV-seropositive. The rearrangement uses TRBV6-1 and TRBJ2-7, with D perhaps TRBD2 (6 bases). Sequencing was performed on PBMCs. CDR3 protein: CASSATSSFYEQYF. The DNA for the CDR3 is TGTGCCAGCAGCGCTACTAGCAGCTTCTACGAGCAGTACTTC.